The 10 T cell receptor beta chains reported below all come from one sample, sequenced in a study of persistence of HIV-infected CD4 T cells. Cells were stimulated nonspecifically with anti-CD3/anti-CD28 magnetic beads. CD4+ T cells upregulating both CD40 ligand and CD69 were sorted as responding cells. This was the immunoSEQ version 4 assay in survey mode. Profiling relied on immunoSEQ multiplex PCR, and the TCRdb table lists in-frame clones only, not all of them. The repertoire has 35,000 to 55,000 clones, around 90% of them found once; the top ten carry more than 0.4%. These TCRs are of unknown antigen specificity. The source was CD4+ T cells sorted from PBMCs after approximately 18-hour stimulation, collected from a patient who received antiretroviral therapy. Receptor source: an adult woman with HIV who was CMV-seropositive.

The chain carries TRBV7-2 and TRBJ2-1; 7 nucleotides line up with TRBD2. The CDR3 consists of 18 residues. Germline V gene data show CDR1 as SGHTA and CDR2 as FQGNSA. The V and J ends lost 1 base and 0 bases, in that order; junction bases with no gene match: 9. The CDR3 loop is CASSLEGRGRSSYNEQFF. The CDR3 nucleotides are TGTGCCAGCAGCTTAGAGGGGCGGGGGAGGAGCTCCTACAATGAGCAGTTCTTC.

The V gene is TRBV4-1, the J gene TRBJ2-5; no clear D. The J call is uncertain, as TRBJ2-7 better fits the DNA end. This CDR3 is 12 amino acids long. The germline CDR1 and CDR2 sequences are MGHRA and YSYEKL. The CDR3 nucleotides read TGCGCCAGCAGCCAAGAAGACTACGAGCAGTACTTC. Translated: CASSQEDYEQYF.

The chain couples TRBV10-2 to TRBJ2-7, with a possible D match to TRBD2 (6 bases). Trimming removed 6 bases from V and 4 bases from J, with 19 bases in between. The CDR3 spans 15 residues. Germline V CDR1 and CDR2: WSHSY, SAAADI. In DNA, the CDR3 is TGCGCCAGCAGCGAGGGACTCCCGTTCAATTACGAGCAGTACGTC. Its translation: CASSEGLPFNYEQYV.

The rearrangement uses TRBV10-3 and TRBJ2-3; D unclear. V lost 10 bases and J lost 6, with 14 bases in between. Germline values: CDR1 ENHRY, CDR2 SYGVKD. This CDR3 contains 12 residues. This CDR3 is CATQSDGDTQYF. The CDR3 bases are TGTGCCACCCAATCAGATGGGGATACGCAGTATTTT.

CDR3 protein: CASSPTWGQGRHGANVLTF. The CDR3 DNA is TGTGCCAGCTCACCCACTTGGGGACAGGGTCGTCATGGGGCCAACGTCCTGACTTTC. The chain has TRBV18 and TRBJ2-6, with 9 bases that match TRBD1. The CDR3 contains 19 residues. The junction had 12 bases not matched to a gene; V was cut back by 3 bases and J by 3 bases. CDR1 and CDR2 from the germline V gene are KGHSH and LQKENI.

This clone was detected a few times. The chain couples TRBV4-2 to TRBJ2-2, with TRBD2 matching 12 bases. Germline assignment: CDR1 LGHNA and CDR2 YNFKEQ. The CDR3 length is 18 residues. Losses at the gene ends were 0 bases for V and 6 bases for J; bases not matched to a gene: 8. As DNA, the CDR3 is TGTGCCAGCAGCCAAGATGCGGGGACTAGCGGGTTCGCCGGGGAGCTGTTTTTT. The encoded protein is CASSQDAGTSGFAGELFF.

The V call is TRBV15, the J call TRBJ1-6; D remains ambiguous. This CDR3 has 13 amino acids. Germline V gives CDR1 LNHNV, CDR2 YYDKDF (reference sequence). Trimming shortened V by 6 bases and J by 14 bases, and 17 bases separated the two germline ends. The CDR3 sequence is CATRGSSDGTLHF. Here the CDR3 DNA reads TGTGCCACCAGGGGAAGTTCTGATGGAACCCTCCACTTT.

CDR3 protein: CASSNGWGFTDTQYF. For the CDR3, the DNA is TGTGCCAGTAGTAATGGGTGGGGATTCACAGATACGCAGTATTTT. This chain joins TRBV19 and TRBJ2-3; D not certain. The germline CDR1 and CDR2 sequences are LNHDA and SQIVND (reference sequence). The CDR3 runs to 15 residues. Deletions cut 4 bases from V and 2 bases from J, with 13 bases between.

The CDR3 spells CASGSPRENYGYTF. In DNA, the CDR3 is TGTGCTAGTGGTTCCCCCCGAGAGAACTATGGCTACACCTTC. The V gene is TRBV12-5, the J gene TRBJ1-2; no clear D gene. Trimming removed 4 bases from V and 2 bases from J, with 11 bases in between. Germline loops: CDR1 LGHNT, CDR2 FRNRAP. This CDR3 contains 14 residues.

The chain is built from TRBV5-1 and TRBJ2-1; 13 bases are shared with TRBD2. J gave up 7 bases and V 3 bases, and 4 bases lay outside the gene matches. The CDR3 extends over 15 amino acids. Per the germline V gene, CDR1 is SGHRS and CDR2 is YFSETQ. As DNA, the CDR3 is TGCGCCAGCAGCTCCACTAGCGGGGGGGCAAATGAGCAGTTCTTC. As protein: CASSSTSGGANEQFF. The whole variable domain, remainder taken from reference TRBV5-1 and TRBJ2-1, is KAGVTQTPRYLIKTRGQQVTLSCSPISGHRSVSWYQQTPGQGLQFLFEYFSETQRNKGNFPGRFSGRQFSNSRSEMNVSTLELGDSALYLCASSSTSGGANEQFFGPGTRLTVL.